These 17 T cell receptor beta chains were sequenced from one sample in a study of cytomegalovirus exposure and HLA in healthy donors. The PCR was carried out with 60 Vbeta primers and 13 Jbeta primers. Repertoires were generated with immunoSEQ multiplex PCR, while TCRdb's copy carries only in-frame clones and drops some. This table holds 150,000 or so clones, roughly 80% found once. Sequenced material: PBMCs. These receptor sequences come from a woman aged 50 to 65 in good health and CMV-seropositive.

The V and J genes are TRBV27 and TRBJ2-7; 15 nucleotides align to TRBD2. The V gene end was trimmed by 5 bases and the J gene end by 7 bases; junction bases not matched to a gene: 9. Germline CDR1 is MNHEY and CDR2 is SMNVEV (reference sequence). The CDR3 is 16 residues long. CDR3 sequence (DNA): TGTGCCAGCAGTCCCAGACCGGGACTAGCGGGAGGTGAGCAGTACTTC. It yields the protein CASSPRPGLAGGEQYF.

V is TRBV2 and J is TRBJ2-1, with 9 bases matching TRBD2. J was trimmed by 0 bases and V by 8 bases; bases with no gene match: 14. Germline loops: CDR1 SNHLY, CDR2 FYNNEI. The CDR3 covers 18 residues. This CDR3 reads CASLAGIAALSSYNEQFF. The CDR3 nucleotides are TGTGCCAGCCTAGCGGGAATTGCTGCACTCAGCTCCTACAATGAGCAGTTCTTC.

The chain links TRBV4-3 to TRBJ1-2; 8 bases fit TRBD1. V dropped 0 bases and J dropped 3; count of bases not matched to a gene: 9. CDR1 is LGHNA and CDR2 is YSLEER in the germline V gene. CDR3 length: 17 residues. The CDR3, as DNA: TGCGCCAGCAGCCAAGAATGGGGGGAGACAGGGGACTATGGCTACACCTTC. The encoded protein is CASSQEWGETGDYGYTF.

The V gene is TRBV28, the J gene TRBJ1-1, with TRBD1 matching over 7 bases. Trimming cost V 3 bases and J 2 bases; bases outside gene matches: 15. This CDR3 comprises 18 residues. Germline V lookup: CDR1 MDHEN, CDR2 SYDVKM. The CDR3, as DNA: TGTGCCAGCAGTTTGGGAATCGGACAGGCCCCCTCTAACACTGAAGCTTTCTTT. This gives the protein CASSLGIGQAPSNTEAFF.

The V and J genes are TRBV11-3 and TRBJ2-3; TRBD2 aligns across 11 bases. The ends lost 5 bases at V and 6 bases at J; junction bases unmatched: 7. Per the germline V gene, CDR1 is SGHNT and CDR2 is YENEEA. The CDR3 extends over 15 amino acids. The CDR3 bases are TGTGCCAGCAGCAAACTAGCGGGAGTAGGGGATACGCAGTATTTT. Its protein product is CASSKLAGVGDTQYF.

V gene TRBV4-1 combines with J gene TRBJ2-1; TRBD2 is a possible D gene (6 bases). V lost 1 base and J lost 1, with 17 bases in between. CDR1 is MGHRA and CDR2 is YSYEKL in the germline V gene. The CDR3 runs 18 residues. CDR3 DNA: TGCGCCAGCAGCCAAGGATTGGCGGCGGGGAGGTCCTACAATGAGCAGTTCTTC. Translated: CASSQGLAAGRSYNEQFF.

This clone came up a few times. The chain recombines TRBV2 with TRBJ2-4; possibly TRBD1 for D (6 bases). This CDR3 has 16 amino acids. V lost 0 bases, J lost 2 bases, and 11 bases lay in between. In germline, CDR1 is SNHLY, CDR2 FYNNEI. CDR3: CASSEATGYSKNIQYF. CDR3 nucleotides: TGTGCCAGCAGTGAAGCGACAGGCTATTCCAAAAACATTCAGTACTTC.

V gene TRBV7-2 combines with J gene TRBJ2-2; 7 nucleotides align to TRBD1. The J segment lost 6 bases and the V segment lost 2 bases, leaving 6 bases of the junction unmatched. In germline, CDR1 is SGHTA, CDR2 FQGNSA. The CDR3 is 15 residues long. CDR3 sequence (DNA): TGTGCCAGCAGCTTACATGACAGGGTCCCCGGGGAGCTGTTTTTT. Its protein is CASSLHDRVPGELFF.

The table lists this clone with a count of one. The chain's CDR3 is CASNKPGLDTGELFF. CDR3 bases: TGTGCCAGCAACAAACCGGGACTAGACACCGGGGAGCTGTTTTTT. The chain employs TRBV5-8 and TRBJ2-2, with 8 bases fitting TRBD2. Germline trimming cut 6 bases from V and 3 bases from J; bases unmatched to any gene: 7. This CDR3 has 15 residues. Germline CDR1 is SGHTS and CDR2 is YDEGEE. Drawing the rest from reference TRBV5-8 and TRBJ2-2, the complete variable domain is EAGVTQSPTHLIKTRGQQATLRCSPISGHTSVYWYQQALGLGLQFLLWYDEGEERNRGNFPPRFSGRQFPNYSSELNVNALELEDSALYLCASNKPGLDTGELFFGEGSRLTVL.

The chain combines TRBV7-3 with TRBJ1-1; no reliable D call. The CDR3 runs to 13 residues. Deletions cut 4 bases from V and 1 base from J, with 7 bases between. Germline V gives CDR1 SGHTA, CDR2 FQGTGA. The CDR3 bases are TGTGCCAGCAGCTGGGCAGGGAACACTGAAGCTTTCTTT. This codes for CASSWAGNTEAFF.

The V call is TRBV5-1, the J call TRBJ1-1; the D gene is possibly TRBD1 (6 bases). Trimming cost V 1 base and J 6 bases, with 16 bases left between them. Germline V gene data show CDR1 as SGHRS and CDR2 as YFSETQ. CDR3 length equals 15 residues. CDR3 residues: CASSLRDKLEAEAFF. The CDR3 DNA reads TGCGCCAGCAGCTTGAGGGACAAACTTGAGGCTGAAGCTTTCTTT.

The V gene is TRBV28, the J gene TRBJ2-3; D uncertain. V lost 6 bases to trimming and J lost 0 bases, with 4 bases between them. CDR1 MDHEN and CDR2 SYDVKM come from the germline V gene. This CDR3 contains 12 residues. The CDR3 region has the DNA TGTGCCAGCAGACTCAGCACAGATACGCAGTATTTT. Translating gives CASRLSTDTQYF.

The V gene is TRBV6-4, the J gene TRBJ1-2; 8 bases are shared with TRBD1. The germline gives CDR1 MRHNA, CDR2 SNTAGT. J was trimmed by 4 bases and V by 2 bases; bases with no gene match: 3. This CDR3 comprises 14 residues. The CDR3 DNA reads TGTGCCAGCAGTGACAGTACAGGGGGCTATGGCTACACCTTC. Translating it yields CASSDSTGGYGYTF.

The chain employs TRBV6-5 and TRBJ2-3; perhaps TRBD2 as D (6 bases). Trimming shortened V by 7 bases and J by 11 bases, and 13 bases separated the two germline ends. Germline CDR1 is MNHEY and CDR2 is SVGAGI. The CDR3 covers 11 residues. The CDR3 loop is CASTSGVEQYF. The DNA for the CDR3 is TGTGCCAGCACCTCGGGAGTAGAGCAGTATTTT.

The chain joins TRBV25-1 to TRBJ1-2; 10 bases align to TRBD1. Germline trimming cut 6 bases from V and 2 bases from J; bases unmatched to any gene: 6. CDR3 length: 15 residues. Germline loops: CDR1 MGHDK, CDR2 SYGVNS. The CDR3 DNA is TGTGCCAGCAGCCCCCCGGGACAGGGGAACTATGGCTACACCTTC. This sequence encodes CASSPPGQGNYGYTF.

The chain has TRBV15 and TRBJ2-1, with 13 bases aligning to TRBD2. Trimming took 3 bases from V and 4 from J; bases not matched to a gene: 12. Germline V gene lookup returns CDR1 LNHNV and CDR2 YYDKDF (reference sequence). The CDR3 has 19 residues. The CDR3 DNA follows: TGTGCCACCAGCAGGGGAATCCCGGGACTAGCGGGAATTTACAATGAGCAGTTCTTC. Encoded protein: CATSRGIPGLAGIYNEQFF. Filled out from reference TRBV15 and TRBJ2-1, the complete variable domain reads DAMVIQNPRYQVTQFGKPVTLSCSQTLNHNVMYWYQQKSSQAPKLLFHYYDKDFNNEADTPDNFQSRRPNTSFCFLDIRSPGLGDTAMYLCATSRGIPGLAGIYNEQFFGPGTRLTVL.

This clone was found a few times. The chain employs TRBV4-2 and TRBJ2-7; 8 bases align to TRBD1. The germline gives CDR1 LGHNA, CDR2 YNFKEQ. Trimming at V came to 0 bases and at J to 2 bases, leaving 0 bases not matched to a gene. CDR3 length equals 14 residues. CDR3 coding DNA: TGTGCCAGCAGCCAAGAACAGGGGGCCTACGAGCAGTACTTC. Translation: CASSQEQGAYEQYF.